The 13 T cell receptor beta chains in this list originate from one sample, sequenced in a study of blood T cell repertoires in COVID-19. Clones were read by immunoSEQ multiplex PCR, and TCRdb kept only the in-frame ones, dropping some. In the table there are about 98,000 clones, around 80% of which are singletons. Material for sequencing was peripheral blood. All receptors derive from a man in his 60s with acute or convalescent COVID-19.

The V gene is TRBV2, the J gene TRBJ2-7; 14 nucleotides match TRBD2. This CDR3 has 15 residues. Germline CDR1 and CDR2: SNHLY and FYNNEI. V lost 6 bases to trimming and J lost 4 bases; unmatched junction nucleotides: 5. The CDR3 loop reads CASRGLAGGLYEQYV. The CDR3 coding sequence is TGTGCCAGCAGAGGACTAGCGGGAGGCTTATACGAGCAGTACGTC.

The V and J genes are TRBV3-1 (or the pseudogene TRBV3-2) and TRBJ1-1, with D perhaps matching TRBD1 (5 bases). Trimming cost V 2 bases and J 0 bases, with 10 bases left between them. CDR1 and CDR2 from the germline V gene are LGHDT and YNNKEL (reference sequence). The CDR3 has 15 residues. This chain's CDR3 is CASSQQLQVNTEAFF. In DNA form, the CDR3 reads TGTGCCAGCAGCCAACAACTACAGGTGAACACTGAAGCTTTCTTT.

The J gene is TRBJ1-1, the V gene TRBV27, with D maybe TRBD1 (6 bases). There are 15 residues in the CDR3. From germline, CDR1 is MNHEY and CDR2 SMNVEV (reference sequence). Trimming shortened V by 6 bases and J by 3 bases, and 17 bases separated the two germline ends. CDR3 loop: CASRVNRAADTEAFF. In DNA form, the CDR3 reads TGTGCCAGCAGGGTAAACAGGGCCGCGGACACTGAAGCTTTCTTT.

The genes are TRBV9 and TRBJ2-3; 14 nucleotides align to TRBD2. V gave up 0 bases and J gave up 8 bases; unmatched junction bases: 5. Germline CDR1 is SGDLS and CDR2 is YYNGEE. CDR3 length equals 16 residues. CDR3 bases: TGTGCCAGCAGCGTAGTGTCCGGGACTAGCGGGAGTACGCAGTATTTT. Protein: CASSVVSGTSGSTQYF.

This clone was detected only a few times. V usage is TRBV6-5 and J usage is TRBJ2-1, with 7 bases aligning to TRBD2. After removal of 2 bases from V and 7 bases from J, the junction contained 5 bases not matched to a gene. Per the germline V gene, CDR1 is MNHEY and CDR2 is SVGAGI. The CDR3 length is 14 residues. In DNA form, the CDR3 reads TGTGCCAGCAGTTACCTCGGACTAGTGAATGAGCAGTTCTTC. Translating it yields CASSYLGLVNEQFF.

The chain is built from TRBV27 and TRBJ1-4; D perhaps matches TRBD1 (6 bases). V dropped 6 bases and J dropped 10 bases, with 15 bases sitting between them. CDR1 is MNHEY and CDR2 is SMNVEV in the germline V gene (reference sequence). The CDR3 spans 13 residues. The CDR3, as DNA: TGTGCCAGCAGGGACAGCGGTGGTCGAAAACTGTTTTTT. It encodes CASRDSGGRKLFF.

The chain employs TRBV7-9 and TRBJ1-2; the D is unclear. V was shortened by 3 bases and J by 0 bases, with 5 bases between the two germline ends. The germline CDR1 and CDR2 sequences are SEHNR and FQNEAQ (reference sequence). The CDR3 is 13 residues long. The CDR3 nucleotides read TGTGCCAGCAGCTTCGTAGCTAACTATGGCTACACCTTC. Its protein product is CASSFVANYGYTF.

This clone has only one observation. V is TRBV5-1 and J is TRBJ1-2; possibly TRBD1 for D (6 bases). With 4 bases removed from V and 4 bases from J, the gap between germline ends came to 20 bases. CDR1 is SGHRS, CDR2 YFSETQ, per germline. The CDR3 spans 16 residues. The CDR3 coding sequence is TGCGCCAGCAGCCTGGATCCTTCAGGGGTTCCCTATGGCTACACCTTC. Its translation is CASSLDPSGVPYGYTF.

V and J are TRBV5-4 and TRBJ2-1, with TRBD1 matching over 8 bases. CDR3 length equals 15 residues. The germline V gene has CDR1 SGHNT and CDR2 YYREEE (reference sequence). The V gene end was trimmed by 4 bases and the J gene end by 5 bases; junction bases not matched to a gene: 8. The CDR3: CASSPRGRGHNEQFF. CDR3 in DNA: TGTGCCAGCAGCCCAAGGGGCAGGGGGCACAATGAGCAGTTCTTC.

The chain is built from TRBV18 and TRBJ1-1; the match to TRBD1 covers 12 bases. Germline values: CDR1 KGHSH, CDR2 LQKENI. The CDR3 contains 16 residues. The junction had 5 bases not matched to a gene; V was cut back by 3 bases and J by 3 bases. In DNA, the CDR3 is TGTGCCAGCTCACCCAGGGACAGGGGGCAGTACACTGAAGCTTTCTTT. Translation: CASSPRDRGQYTEAFF. Filled out from reference TRBV18 and TRBJ1-1, the complete variable domain reads NAGVMQNPRHLVRRRGQEARLRCSPMKGHSHVYWYRQLPEEGLKFMVYLQKENIIDESGMPKERFSAEFPKEGPSILRIQQVVRGDSAAYFCASSPRDRGQYTEAFFGQGTRLTVV.

The V gene is TRBV2, the J gene TRBJ2-5; 11 bases line up with TRBD1. The germline V gene has CDR1 SNHLY and CDR2 FYNNEI. This CDR3 has 13 residues. Trimming removed 9 bases from V and 5 bases from J; junction bases left unmatched: 5. DNA for the CDR3: TGTGCCAGTGGAGGGGACAGGGGGGAGACCCAGTACTTC. This sequence encodes CASGGDRGETQYF.

The chain combines TRBV7-2 with TRBJ2-1; 11 nucleotides line up with TRBD1. CDR1 SGHTA and CDR2 FQGNSA come from the germline V gene. This CDR3 comprises 14 residues. J was trimmed by 6 bases and V by 5 bases; bases with no gene match: 3. The CDR3, as DNA: TGTGCCAGCAGCCTAGGGACAGGGGGCAATGAGCAGTTCTTC. Translation gives CASSLGTGGNEQFF.

V usage is TRBV6-2 or TRBV6-3 and J usage is TRBJ2-2, with 10 bases aligning to TRBD1. The V and J ends lost 2 bases and 5 bases, in that order; junction bases with no gene match: 8. In germline, CDR1 is MNHEY, CDR2 SVGEGT. The CDR3 is made up of 17 amino acids. The CDR3: CASSYGPRQGATGELFF. In nucleotides, the CDR3 is TGTGCCAGCAGTTACGGACCTCGACAGGGGGCGACCGGGGAGCTGTTTTTT.